Following are 28 T cell receptor beta chains from one sample sequenced in a study of OX40 agonist ivuxolimab in advanced cancers. Using immunoSEQ multiplex PCR, the repertoire was profiled, and TCRdb retains in-frame clones only, with some absent. The sample carries 50,000 to 55,000 clones, about 89% recorded once. The source material was CD4+ or CD8+ T cells sorted from blood, sampled in a trial of the OX40 agonist ivuxolimab. The source is an adult with an advanced solid tumor such as melanoma, head and neck, liver or kidney cancer.

The genes are TRBV5-1 and TRBJ2-3, with D perhaps given as TRBD1 or TRBD2 (6 bases each). Germline loops: CDR1 SGHRS, CDR2 YFSETQ. The CDR3 runs 16 residues. V was cut by 0 bases and J by 0 bases, with 11 bases left in between. In DNA form, the CDR3 reads TGCGCCAGCAGCTTGGTGGGGGGCCGTAGCACAGATACGCAGTATTTT. Protein sequence: CASSLVGGRSTDTQYF.

The rearrangement joins TRBV4-1 to TRBJ2-3, with D possibly matching TRBD2 (5 bases). CDR3 length: 17 amino acids. V gave up 0 bases and J gave up 0 bases, with 13 bases separating them. The germline V gene has CDR1 MGHRA and CDR2 YSYEKL. CDR3 DNA sequence: TGCGCCAGCAGCCAAGATTTGGGGAGATCTAGCACAGATACGCAGTATTTT. Amino acids: CASSQDLGRSSTDTQYF.

This chain joins TRBV5-5 and TRBJ2-1; 8 bases are shared with TRBD1. CDR1 is SGHKS and CDR2 is YYEKEE in the germline V gene (reference sequence). The ends lost 2 bases at V and 3 bases at J; junction bases unmatched: 7. The CDR3 length is 16 residues. Here the CDR3 reads CASSFYAGQVYNEQFF. DNA for the CDR3: TGTGCCAGCAGCTTCTATGCGGGACAGGTCTACAATGAGCAGTTCTTC.

This chain links TRBV5-1 with TRBJ1-2; D might be TRBD1 (5 bases). V lost 5 bases, J lost 4 bases, and 24 bases lay in between. Germline CDR1 and CDR2: SGHRS and YFSETQ. The CDR3 length is 17 residues. CDR3 sequence (DNA): TGCGCCAGCAGTTATTCTAGCGGGACCTCCGCGAGCTATGGCTACACCTTC. It encodes CASSYSSGTSASYGYTF. Full variable domain (outside the CDR3, taken from reference TRBV5-1 and TRBJ1-2): KAGVTQTPRYLIKTRGQQVTLSCSPISGHRSVSWYQQTPGQGLQFLFEYFSETQRNKGNFPGRFSGRQFSNSRSEMNVSTLELGDSALYLCASSYSSGTSASYGYTFGSGTRLTVV.

This chain connects TRBV10-3 to TRBJ2-1, with TRBD2 identical over 7 bases. Germline assignment: CDR1 ENHRY and CDR2 SYGVKD. The trim removed 6 bases at V and 8 bases at J, leaving 7 bases unmatched. The CDR3 is 13 residues long. The CDR3 coding sequence is TGTGCCATCAGCCAGTGGGGAGGGGATGAGCAGTTCTTC. This sequence encodes CAISQWGGDEQFF.

The chain joins TRBV7-7 to TRBJ2-1; no firm D call. CDR3 size: 14 residues. The germline V gene encodes CDR1 SSHAT and CDR2 FNYEAQ (reference sequence). Trimming removed 4 bases at V and 9 bases at J, with 16 bases between. Written as DNA, the CDR3 is TGTGCCAGCAGCTCTCAGAACCAGGTCGGTGAGCAGTTCTTC. Encoded protein: CASSSQNQVGEQFF.

V gene TRBV5-4 combines with J gene TRBJ1-1, with TRBD1 matching over 11 bases. This CDR3 comprises 16 residues. Trimming at V came to 0 bases and at J to 5 bases, leaving 6 bases not matched to a gene. CDR1 is SGHNT, CDR2 YYREEE, per germline (reference sequence). CDR3 coding DNA: TGTGCCAGCAGCTTGGAGGGACAGGGGGTAGGAACTGAAGCTTTCTTT. Translation gives CASSLEGQGVGTEAFF.

CDR3 nucleotides: TGCGCCAGCAGCTTGGGACAGAACACCGGGGAGCTGTTTTTT. This gives the protein CASSLGQNTGELFF. The V gene is TRBV5-1, the J gene TRBJ2-2; no clear D gene. V dropped 0 bases and J dropped 1 base, with 4 bases sitting between them. This CDR3 has 14 residues. The germline gives CDR1 SGHRS, CDR2 YFSETQ.

In this sample, this clone turned up a few times. The chain couples TRBV7-9 to TRBJ2-5; unclear D gene. The germline gives CDR1 SEHNR, CDR2 FQNEAQ (reference sequence). The CDR3 covers 16 residues. Trimming pared 1 base from V and 5 bases from J, leaving 17 bases between. The CDR3 protein is CASSLGGSAVQETQYF. The CDR3 nucleotides read TGTGCCAGCAGCTTAGGGGGTTCGGCGGTACAGGAGACCCAGTACTTC.

The V and J genes are TRBV28 and TRBJ2-1; 7 bases map to TRBD2. The length of the CDR3 is 14 residues. Germline CDR1 MDHEN, CDR2 SYDVKM. The J segment lost 6 bases and the V segment lost 3 bases, leaving 5 bases of the junction unmatched. This chain's CDR3 is CASSFSTSFNEQFF. Here the CDR3 DNA reads TGTGCCAGCAGTTTTTCGACTAGCTTCAATGAGCAGTTCTTC.

J is TRBJ2-3 and V is TRBV11-3; the D gene is possibly TRBD2 (5 bases). V was clipped by 5 bases and J by 1 base, with 13 bases between them. CDR3 length equals 15 residues. Germline V gene lookup returns CDR1 SGHNT and CDR2 YENEEA. The CDR3 bases are TGTGCCAGCAGCCCTAGCCAGGACCGCACAGATACGCAGTATTTT. As protein: CASSPSQDRTDTQYF.

This sequence joins TRBV19 and TRBJ2-5; either TRBD1 or TRBD2 may fit D (6 bases each). CDR3 size: 14 residues. The V end was cut by 7 bases, the J end by 5 bases, with 17 bases between. Germline V gene lookup returns CDR1 LNHDA and CDR2 SQIVND (reference sequence). CDR3 nucleotides: TGTGCCAGTACCCCCGGGGGCGGGGCGGAGACCCAGTACTTC. The encoded protein is CASTPGGGAETQYF.

This chain joins TRBV7-9 and TRBJ2-1, with 8 nucleotides matching TRBD1. This CDR3 contains 15 residues. Germline V lookup: CDR1 SEHNR, CDR2 FQNEAQ (reference sequence). V shed 4 bases and J 1 base; nucleotides not matched to a gene: 3. CDR3 region: CASSSTGESYNEQFF. As DNA, the CDR3 is TGTGCCAGCAGCTCGACAGGGGAGTCCTACAATGAGCAGTTCTTC.

The CDR3 loop reads CASSVRGTEAFF. CDR3 coding DNA: TGTGCCAGCAGTGTCCGGGGGACTGAAGCTTTCTTT. The chain recombines TRBV6-1 with TRBJ1-1, with TRBD1 as a possible D gene (5 bases). V lost 4 bases and J 5 bases, leaving 8 bases between the germline ends. In germline, CDR1 is MNHNS, CDR2 SASEGT. CDR3 length: 12 amino acids.

The V and J genes are TRBV18 and TRBJ2-7; 10 bases align to TRBD2. The germline V gene encodes CDR1 KGHSH and CDR2 LQKENI. The CDR3 runs 13 residues. V was clipped by 3 bases and J by 7 bases; unmatched bases: 3. This CDR3 is CASSPSGGAEQYV. Here the CDR3 DNA reads TGTGCCAGCTCACCGAGCGGGGGGGCAGAGCAGTACGTC.

The chain couples TRBV11-2 to TRBJ1-5, with TRBD1 as a possible D gene (6 bases). The CDR3 has 16 residues. Per the germline V gene, CDR1 is SGHAT and CDR2 is FQNNGV. V lost 5 bases to trimming and J lost 7 bases, with 21 bases between them. This chain's CDR3 is CASSPRSGGVGQPQHF. In nucleotides, the CDR3 is TGTGCCAGCAGCCCCAGGTCGGGGGGCGTTGGACAGCCCCAGCATTTT.

To note about this clone: In the same sample, other DNA sequences code for this CDR3. The chain couples TRBV6-4 to TRBJ2-6; the D is unclear. V was trimmed by 3 bases and J by 4 bases, leaving 7 bases between them. The CDR3 has 14 amino acids. Germline V gene lookup returns CDR1 MRHNA and CDR2 SNTAGT. The CDR3: CASSDGSGANVLTF. CDR3 sequence (DNA): TGTGCCAGCAGTGATGGGTCCGGGGCCAACGTCCTGACTTTC.

V and J are TRBV27 and TRBJ2-2; 8 bases fit TRBD2. Per the germline V gene, CDR1 is MNHEY and CDR2 is SMNVEV (reference sequence). The junction had 8 bases not matched to a gene; V was cut back by 7 bases and J by 4 bases. This CDR3 comprises 15 residues. The CDR3 DNA reads as TGTGCCAGCACATCGGGGGGGCAAGTCACCGGGGAGCTGTTTTTT. It translates to CASTSGGQVTGELFF.

This rearrangement joins TRBV2 to TRBJ1-1; D is ambiguous. V shed 3 bases and J shed 4 bases, with 6 bases lying between them. This CDR3 is 12 amino acids long. Germline-derived CDR1 and CDR2 are SNHLY and FYNNEI. CDR3 in amino acids: CASSDEGTEAFF. As DNA, the CDR3 is TGTGCCAGCAGTGACGAGGGCACTGAAGCTTTCTTT.

The chain employs TRBV2 and TRBJ1-6; TRBD1 might be the D (5 bases). The V end lost 10 bases, the J end lost 10 bases, and 20 bases lay between the germline ends. Germline CDR1 reads SNHLY; CDR2 reads FYNNEI. This CDR3 has 14 residues. CDR3 amino acids: CATWGGSPNSPLHF. CDR3 sequence (DNA): TGTGCCACCTGGGGGGGATCGCCAAACTCACCCCTCCACTTT.

The genes are TRBV4-1 and TRBJ1-3, with D perhaps TRBD1 (5 bases). V was pared by 1 base and J by 2 bases, with 9 bases between. Looked up from germline, CDR1 is MGHRA and CDR2 is YSYEKL. This CDR3 comprises 15 residues. CDR3 residues: CASSQVRGTGNTIYF. The CDR3 coding sequence is TGCGCCAGCAGCCAAGTACGGGGGACTGGAAACACCATATATTTT.

V usage is TRBV9 and J usage is TRBJ2-1, with TRBD2 matching 9 bases. Germline CDR1 and CDR2: SGDLS and YYNGEE. V lost 0 bases, J lost 3 bases, and 1 base stayed unmatched. The CDR3 covers 15 residues. The CDR3 nucleotides read TGTGCCAGCAGCGTAGGCGGGGGGGGCTACAATGAGCAGTTCTTC. Amino acid sequence: CASSVGGGGYNEQFF.

The J gene is TRBJ2-7, the V gene TRBV7-9; 7 bases fit TRBD2. V lost 5 bases to trimming and J lost 1 base; unmatched junction nucleotides: 8. The CDR3 has 15 residues. The germline V gene encodes CDR1 SEHNR and CDR2 FQNEAQ (reference sequence). The CDR3 reads CASSPPSGASYEQYF. The CDR3 nucleotides are TGTGCCAGCAGCCCCCCCAGCGGGGCTTCCTACGAGCAGTACTTC. The variable domain in full, completed from reference TRBV7-9 and TRBJ2-7, reads DTGVSQNPRHKITKRGQNVTFRCDPISEHNRLYWYRQTLGQGPEFLTYFQNEAQLEKSRLLSDRFSAERPKGSFSTLEIQRTEQGDSAMYLCASSPPSGASYEQYFGPGTRLTVT.

V is TRBV11-2 and J is TRBJ2-1; D unresolved. CDR3 length equals 16 residues. Germline CDR1 is SGHAT and CDR2 is FQNNGV. The germline V and J ends were trimmed by 3 bases and 3 bases, with 15 bases remaining between them. The CDR3 region is CASSFLGGVGYNEQFF. The CDR3 region has the DNA TGTGCCAGCAGCTTTCTGGGCGGAGTGGGCTACAATGAGCAGTTCTTC.

The rearrangement joins TRBV27 to TRBJ1-6; maybe TRBD1 (6 bases). Germline-derived CDR1 and CDR2 are MNHEY and SMNVEV (reference sequence). Trimming removed 5 bases from V and 4 bases from J, with 18 bases in between. The CDR3 has 17 amino acids. CDR3 nucleotide sequence: TGTGCCAGCAGTCCCACGGGAAGGGGGAGATATAATTCACCCCTCCACTTT. Encoded protein: CASSPTGRGRYNSPLHF.

This clone was seen only a few times. The V call is TRBV28, the J call TRBJ2-1; 7 bases line up with TRBD1. The CDR3 runs 17 residues. V lost 1 base to trimming and J lost 0 bases; unmatched junction nucleotides: 6. Germline CDR1 is MDHEN and CDR2 is SYDVKM. The CDR3 spells CASSLFPTGRSYNEQFF. The CDR3 DNA reads as TGTGCCAGCAGTTTATTCCCGACAGGGCGCTCCTACAATGAGCAGTTCTTC.

The chain uses TRBV27 and TRBJ2-1, with D perhaps TRBD1 (7 bases). CDR3 size: 13 residues. V lost 3 bases, J lost 12 bases, and 15 bases lay in between. Germline assignment: CDR1 MNHEY and CDR2 SMNVEV (reference sequence). Here the CDR3 DNA reads TGTGCCAGCAGTTTTCAGCGGCAGGGGGGGCAGTTCTTC. Its translation is CASSFQRQGGQFF.

Of note for this clone: Within the sample, other DNA sequences also encode this same CDR3. This chain links TRBV5-1 with TRBJ1-2; D is possibly TRBD1 (6 bases). The germline V gene encodes CDR1 SGHRS and CDR2 YFSETQ. Trimming cost V 3 bases and J 5 bases, with 8 bases left between them. The CDR3 is 12 amino acids. For the CDR3, the DNA is TGCGCCAGCAGCTCACAGGGATATGGCTACACCTTC. Translation: CASSSQGYGYTF.